A single sample is the source of the 26 T cell receptor beta chains below, sequenced in a study of T cell responses to AZD1222 COVID-19 vaccine. Generated by immunoSEQ multiplex PCR, the TCRdb table keeps only in-frame clones and is missing some. The sample contains 150,000 or so clones, 75% to 90% of which appear only once. Source: peripheral blood, taken after recovery from COVID-19. The receptor source for this set is an adult who had recovered from COVID-19.

This chain joins TRBV7-9 and TRBJ1-5; TRBD1 aligns across 9 bases. The germline V gene encodes CDR1 SEHNR and CDR2 FQNEAQ (reference sequence). V trimming: 8 bases; J trimming: 6 bases; junction bases outside the gene matches: 8. This CDR3 is 14 amino acids long. The chain's CDR3 is CASGTGIVGQPQHF. CDR3 bases: TGTGCCAGCGGGACAGGGATTGTCGGTCAGCCCCAGCATTTT.

For this clone: At the DNA level, this CDR3 is encoded by other sequences in the same sample as well. This chain connects TRBV28 to TRBJ1-2; D possibly corresponds to TRBD1 (5 bases). Trimming removed 3 bases at V and 5 bases at J, with 7 bases between. Germline loops: CDR1 MDHEN, CDR2 SYDVKM. The length of the CDR3 is 12 residues. This CDR3 reads CASSLGGYGYTF. CDR3 nucleotide sequence: TGTGCCAGCAGTTTGGGGGGGTATGGCTACACCTTC.

This sequence joins TRBV5-1 and TRBJ1-2, with TRBD1 matching over 10 bases. V was pared by 6 bases and J by 5 bases, with 7 bases of the junction left unmatched. CDR1 and CDR2 (germline): SGHRS, YFSETQ. The CDR3 runs to 14 residues. The CDR3 here is CASTPPGQGYGYTF. CDR3 nucleotide sequence: TGCGCCAGCACCCCGCCGGGACAGGGGTATGGCTACACCTTC.

The chain uses TRBV6-5 and TRBJ1-5; D not certain. CDR1 and CDR2 from the germline V gene are MNHEY and SVGAGI. V gave up 8 bases and J gave up 9 bases, with 11 bases separating them. The CDR3 has 11 amino acids. CDR3 bases: TGTGCCAGCGGGCCCCTCACGCCCCAGCATTTT. Its protein product is CASGPLTPQHF.

This clone has just a few counts. The CDR3 DNA sequence: TGCAGCGTTGAAGGAACAGGGGAGACCCAGTACTTC. It translates to CSVEGTGETQYF. This chain uses TRBV29-1 with TRBJ2-5; the D gene is possibly TRBD1 (6 bases). In germline, CDR1 is SQVTM, CDR2 ANQGSEA. The CDR3 spans 12 residues. The germline V and J ends were trimmed by 1 base and 5 bases, with 8 bases remaining between them.

Points on this clone: The identical CDR3 is also encoded by other nucleotide sequences in the sample. This chain links TRBV11-2 with TRBJ1-1, with D unresolved. V lost 5 bases and J 5 bases, leaving 15 bases between the germline ends. The germline CDR1 and CDR2 sequences are SGHAT and FQNNGV. The CDR3 is 14 amino acids. The CDR3 bases are TGTGCCAGCAGCCTCGACGGAGGGAGGACTGAAGCTTTCTTT. This translates into CASSLDGGRTEAFF.

This clone was seen only a few times. This sample also contains other DNA sequences that code for the same CDR3. The chain employs TRBV10-3 and TRBJ2-3, with TRBD2 matching over 13 bases. Unmatched junction bases numbered 1, after V lost 4 bases and J lost 3 bases. The germline CDR1 and CDR2 sequences are ENHRY and SYGVKD. This CDR3 region has 15 residues. CDR3 coding DNA: TGTGCCATCAGTGGACTAGCGGGAGGTACAGATACGCAGTATTTT. It encodes CAISGLAGGTDTQYF.

CDR3 DNA: TGTGCCAGCAGCTCTGACAGGTTGGAGACCCAGTACTTC. Translation: CASSSDRLETQYF. V usage is TRBV28 and J usage is TRBJ2-5; the D gene is possibly TRBD1 (6 bases). Germline assignment: CDR1 MDHEN and CDR2 SYDVKM. V lost 6 bases, J lost 5 bases, and 13 bases lay in between. The CDR3 runs 13 residues.

The genes are TRBV3-1 (or the pseudogene TRBV3-2) and TRBJ2-3; D is uncertain. The germline V and J ends were trimmed by 6 bases and 8 bases, with 15 bases remaining between them. The germline V gene has CDR1 LGHDT and CDR2 YNNKEL (reference sequence). There are 13 residues in the CDR3. For the CDR3, the DNA is TGTGCCAGCAGTCAGGTGAGGCAGGCTACGCAGTATTTT. It encodes CASSQVRQATQYF.

The rearrangement links TRBV11-2 to TRBJ2-7, with a weak D call TRBD2 (6 bases). The germline V and J ends were trimmed by 2 bases and 0 bases, with 8 bases remaining between them. CDR3 length equals 14 residues. Germline-derived CDR1 and CDR2 are SGHAT and FQNNGV. The CDR3 region has the DNA TGTGCCAGCAGCTTACAGGGACTCTCCTACGAGCAGTACTTC. Its translation: CASSLQGLSYEQYF.

This rearrangement joins TRBV7-8 to TRBJ1-1; 8 bases are shared with TRBD1. The V gene end was trimmed by 3 bases and the J gene end by 3 bases; junction bases not matched to a gene: 9. This CDR3 has 16 amino acids. CDR1 is SGHVS, CDR2 FQNEAQ, per germline. Here the CDR3 DNA reads TGTGCCAGCAGCTTCGACAGGGGATTTGTCGACACTGAAGCTTTCTTT. Translation: CASSFDRGFVDTEAFF.

V is TRBV7-6 and J is TRBJ2-7, with 7 bases matching TRBD1. This CDR3 contains 15 residues. Trimming at V came to 4 bases and at J to 2 bases, leaving 8 bases not matched to a gene. Germline assignment: CDR1 SGHVS and CDR2 FNYEAQ. The CDR3 bases are TGTGCCAGCAGCTACGCCGGGACAGAGGCCTACGAGCAGTACTTC. Amino acids: CASSYAGTEAYEQYF.

The chain has TRBV25-1 and TRBJ2-3; D tentatively fits TRBD1 or TRBD2 (5 bases each). This CDR3 comprises 14 residues. CDR1 is MGHDK and CDR2 is SYGVNS in the germline V gene. The ends were cut back, 4 bases at V and 0 bases at J, with 8 bases in the middle. Here the CDR3 reads CASSVGGSTDTQYF. CDR3 in DNA: TGTGCCAGCAGTGTTGGGGGTAGCACAGATACGCAGTATTTT. The variable domain in full, with the rest retrieved from reference TRBV25-1 and TRBJ2-3, is EADIYQTPRYLVIGTGKKITLECSQTMGHDKMYWYQQDPGMELHLIHYSYGVNSTEKGDLSSESTVSRIRTEHFPLTLESARPSHTSQYLCASSVGGSTDTQYFGPGTRLTVL.

The chain employs TRBV7-8 and TRBJ2-3; 8 bases map to TRBD2. V lost 5 bases to trimming and J lost 0 bases; unmatched junction nucleotides: 10. The germline V gene encodes CDR1 SGHVS and CDR2 FQNEAQ. CDR3 length: 17 amino acids. For the CDR3, the DNA is TGTGCCAGCAGCCCACGGGGCGGGGGGACTAGCACAGATACGCAGTATTTT. It is translated as CASSPRGGGTSTDTQYF.

This chain links TRBV3-1 (or the pseudogene TRBV3-2) with TRBJ2-5; no definite D call. Germline V gives CDR1 LGHDT, CDR2 YNNKEL (reference sequence). The CDR3 totals 19 residues. Deletions cut 0 bases from V and 5 bases from J, with 25 bases between. The CDR3 loop is CASSQEASVPAPDRETQYF. In DNA, the CDR3 is TGTGCCAGCAGCCAAGAAGCCTCGGTCCCAGCGCCAGATCGGGAGACCCAGTACTTC.

This chain connects TRBV3-1 (or the pseudogene TRBV3-2) to TRBJ2-7; 14 bases match TRBD2. The J segment lost 5 bases and the V segment lost 5 bases, leaving 2 bases of the junction unmatched. The germline V gene encodes CDR1 LGHDT and CDR2 YNNKEL (reference sequence). The length of the CDR3 is 14 residues. The chain's CDR3 is CASSVGLAGDEQYF. The CDR3 DNA is TGTGCCAGCAGCGTGGGACTAGCGGGAGACGAGCAGTACTTC.

The J gene is TRBJ1-1, the V gene TRBV12-3 or TRBV12-4, with D unclear. V lost 3 bases and J lost 4, with 6 bases in between. This CDR3 is 12 amino acids long. CDR3 nucleotide sequence: TGTGCCAGCAGTTTTGTCGCCACTGAAGCTTTCTTT. It is translated as CASSFVATEAFF.

The V call is TRBV2, the J call TRBJ2-7; possible D gene TRBD1, 6 bases. Trimming left V 4 bases short and J 1 base short, with 8 bases between. Germline V CDR1 and CDR2: SNHLY, FYNNEI. The CDR3 runs 13 residues. The CDR3 spells CASSGDRSYEQYF. Here the CDR3 DNA reads TGTGCCAGCAGTGGCGACAGGTCCTACGAGCAGTACTTC.

This chain connects TRBV14 to TRBJ2-1; D is unresolved. The V gene lost 0 bases and the J gene lost 8 bases, with 14 bases spanning the gap. The length of the CDR3 is 15 residues. Per the germline V gene, CDR1 is SGHDN and CDR2 is FVKESK. CDR3 sequence reads: CASSQEAGPADEQFF. Written as DNA, the CDR3 is TGTGCCAGCAGCCAAGAGGCAGGTCCGGCAGATGAGCAGTTCTTC.

The chain has TRBV7-2 and TRBJ1-1; 7 bases map to TRBD1. The CDR3 spans 14 residues. The junction had 3 bases not matched to a gene; V was cut back by 2 bases and J by 3 bases. The germline CDR1 and CDR2 sequences are SGHTA and FQGNSA. The CDR3 is CASSLFQGDTEAFF. CDR3 coding DNA: TGTGCCAGCAGCTTATTCCAGGGGGACACTGAAGCTTTCTTT.

The rearrangement uses TRBV2 and TRBJ2-5, with 7 bases fitting TRBD1. Trimming cost V 6 bases and J 3 bases; bases outside gene matches: 4. This CDR3 spans 13 amino acids. Per germline, CDR1 SNHLY and CDR2 FYNNEI. The CDR3, as DNA: TGTGCCAGCAGGGCCGGGACAGAAGAGACCCAGTACTTC. Protein product: CASRAGTEETQYF.

A note on this clone: The sample carries other DNA sequences with the same CDR3. This chain connects TRBV7-3 to TRBJ2-1; unclear D gene. This CDR3 is 12 amino acids long. The germline V gene encodes CDR1 SGHTA and CDR2 FQGTGA. The ends were cut back, 5 bases at V and 6 bases at J, with 8 bases in the middle. The CDR3 DNA is TGTGCCAGCAGCCTCATAGGCAATGAGCAGTTCTTC. Amino acid sequence: CASSLIGNEQFF.

This clone was counted a few times. The gene calls are TRBV27 and TRBJ1-5; TRBD1 aligns across 7 bases. The CDR3 runs to 14 residues. V shed 4 bases and J 4 bases; nucleotides not matched to a gene: 4. The germline V gene encodes CDR1 MNHEY and CDR2 SMNVEV (reference sequence). CDR3 bases: TGTGCCAGCAGTTCGGACAGGTATAATCAGCCCCAGCATTTT. Its protein is CASSSDRYNQPQHF.

The gene calls are TRBV5-1 and TRBJ2-7, with 8 bases that match TRBD1. V shed 0 bases and J 5 bases; nucleotides not matched to a gene: 10. This CDR3 has 16 residues. Germline CDR1 and CDR2: SGHRS and YFSETQ. The CDR3 bases are TGCGCCAGCAGCTTGGGGGTCGGACAGGGAAGCCACGAGCAGTACTTC. Its protein is CASSLGVGQGSHEQYF.

This chain uses TRBV10-3 with TRBJ1-5; 7 nucleotides align to TRBD1. The junction had 12 bases not matched to a gene; V was cut back by 2 bases and J by 2 bases. Germline values: CDR1 ENHRY, CDR2 SYGVKD. CDR3 length: 18 amino acids. CDR3: CAISEGTEQGSGNQPQHF. In DNA form, the CDR3 reads TGTGCCATCAGTGAGGGGACAGAACAGGGATCTGGCAATCAGCCCCAGCATTTT.

The sample holds a few counts of this clone. The CDR3 DNA reads as TGTGCCAGCAGTTACTTTGTGTATGAGCAGTTCTTC. Translation: CASSYFVYEQFF. The chain employs TRBV6-2 or TRBV6-3 and TRBJ2-1; unclear D gene. The V and J ends lost 1 base and 8 bases respectively, with 6 bases between them. CDR1 and CDR2 from the germline V gene are MNHEY and SVGEGT. CDR3 length: 12 residues.